This T cell receptor (beta chain) came from a study of T cell changes during pregnancy in multiple sclerosis. Germline lookup yields CDR1 ENHRY and CDR2 SYGVKD. The V gene end was trimmed by 4 bases and the J gene end by 5 bases; junction bases not matched to a gene: 6. CDR3 size: 15 residues. Profiled with immunoSEQ multiplex PCR; TCRdb holds only in-frame clones, not every one. The repertoire holds 75,000 to 95,000 clones, with about 91% as singletons. The input for sequencing was peripheral blood, taken before pregnancy. This TCR derives from a female donor with multiple sclerosis, enrolled in a pregnancy study. This chain connects TRBV10-3 to TRBJ2-1; 9 bases align to TRBD1. The CDR3 spells CAISGRTGADNEQFF. In nucleotides, the CDR3 is TGTGCCATCAGTGGACGGACAGGGGCGGACAATGAGCAGTTCTTC.